The next 14 T cell receptor beta chains were all read from a single sample in a study of cytomegalovirus exposure and HLA in healthy donors. 13 Jbeta primers and 60 Vbeta primers were used for the PCR. Here immunoSEQ multiplex PCR was the method, and the copy in TCRdb shows in-frame clones only, minus some. The table includes 120,000 or so clones, roughly 80% detected once. The specimen was PBMCs. These receptors came from a female donor in good health and CMV-seropositive.

About this clone: At the DNA level, this CDR3 is encoded by other sequences in the same sample as well. The chain recombines TRBV19 with TRBJ1-2; 7 bases match TRBD1. Germline CDR1 is LNHDA and CDR2 is SQIVND (reference sequence). Germline trimming cut 4 bases from V and 4 bases from J; bases unmatched to any gene: 3. The CDR3 runs to 13 residues. The CDR3 is CASSRDRIYGYTF. The DNA of the CDR3 is TGTGCCAGTAGTAGGGACAGAATCTATGGCTACACCTTC.

This sequence joins TRBV6-5 and TRBJ1-2, with D unclear. This CDR3 region has 13 residues. Germline-derived CDR1 and CDR2 are MNHEY and SVGAGI. Trimming took off 1 base at V and 8 bases at J, with 11 bases between the two ends. DNA of the CDR3: TGTGCCAGCAGTTACTTCCACAGCTACGGCTACACCTTC. Amino acid sequence: CASSYFHSYGYTF.

The chain recombines TRBV2 with TRBJ2-6; D is possibly TRBD2 (5 bases). With 10 bases removed from V and 4 bases from J, the gap between germline ends came to 14 bases. Germline V gives CDR1 SNHLY, CDR2 FYNNEI. This CDR3 has 14 amino acids. The CDR3 nucleotides read TGTGCCACCTCCGGCCGAGGGGGGGCCAACGTCCTGACTTTC. Its translation: CATSGRGGANVLTF.

The rearrangement links TRBV29-1 to TRBJ2-5; TRBD1 is a possible D gene (5 bases). With the DNA end fitting TRBJ2-7 better, the J assignment may be wrong. Germline V lookup: CDR1 SQVTM, CDR2 ANQGSEA. The CDR3 runs to 11 residues. CDR3 DNA sequence: TGCAGCGTTGGACAGTCCTACGAGCAGTACTTC. Residues: CSVGQSYEQYF.

Here the CDR3 DNA reads TGTGCCAGCAGTGAAGCGGCCGGAGGGGTTAACCAAGAGACCCAGTACTTC. This translates into CASSEAAGGVNQETQYF. The genes are TRBV2 and TRBJ2-5; weak D call: TRBD2 (6 bases). Between the trimmed V and J ends, which lost 0 bases and 0 bases, there was a span of 14 bases. Germline loops: CDR1 SNHLY, CDR2 FYNNEI. This CDR3 spans 17 amino acids.

This clone was counted between two and nine times. This chain's CDR3 is CASSERQGGNIQYF. CDR3 nucleotides: TGTGCCAGCAGTGAAAGACAGGGGGGAAACATTCAGTACTTC. The chain combines TRBV6-4 with TRBJ2-4; 9 positions match TRBD1. In germline, CDR1 is MRHNA, CDR2 SNTAGT. CDR3 size: 14 residues. V shed 3 bases, J shed 6 bases, and the junction held 3 bases outside the gene matches.

This sequence joins TRBV29-1 and TRBJ2-5; 7 bases fit TRBD1. CDR3 length: 15 residues. The J segment lost 0 bases and the V segment lost 6 bases, leaving 10 bases of the junction unmatched. CDR1 and CDR2 from the germline V gene are SQVTM and ANQGSEA. This CDR3 reads CSVAVLGTDQETQYF. In nucleotides, the CDR3 is TGCAGCGTAGCTGTTCTCGGGACAGACCAAGAGACCCAGTACTTC.

The chain is built from TRBV25-1 and TRBJ1-4; 8 bases are a match to TRBD1. CDR1 is MGHDK and CDR2 is SYGVNS in the germline V gene. This CDR3 spans 16 amino acids. The trim removed 4 bases at V and 3 bases at J, leaving 7 bases unmatched. DNA for the CDR3: TGTGCCAGCAGTGGAACACAGGGGGGGCCTAATGAAAAACTGTTTTTT. Its translation: CASSGTQGGPNEKLFF.

This clone was seen just once. The J gene is TRBJ1-2, the V gene TRBV5-4; no definite D call. CDR1 is SGHNT and CDR2 is YYREEE in the germline V gene (reference sequence). Trimming stripped 3 bases from V and 1 base from J, with 7 bases between. The CDR3 is 13 amino acids. The CDR3 loop reads CASSSGLNYGYTF. CDR3 DNA sequence: TGTGCCAGCAGCTCCGGACTTAACTATGGCTACACCTTC.

The rearrangement uses TRBV7-6 and TRBJ2-1, with 9 bases identical to TRBD1. CDR1 is SGHVS, CDR2 FNYEAQ, per germline. CDR3 size: 16 residues. V trimming: 5 bases; J trimming: 7 bases; junction bases outside the gene matches: 12. The CDR3 here is CASSHSRQGGINEQFF. The CDR3, as DNA: TGTGCCAGCAGCCACTCGAGACAGGGGGGTATTAATGAGCAGTTCTTC.

The chain combines TRBV6-5 with TRBJ2-2; no firm D call. This CDR3 region has 14 residues. V lost 1 base and J lost 3, with 6 bases in between. Germline V gene lookup returns CDR1 MNHEY and CDR2 SVGAGI. CDR3 bases: TGTGCCAGCAGTTACTATGAGTACACCGGGGAGCTGTTTTTT. Translating it yields CASSYYEYTGELFF.

V is TRBV19 and J is TRBJ2-2; D call uncertain. The CDR3 has 13 residues. Germline CDR1 reads LNHDA; CDR2 reads SQIVND (reference sequence). V was cut by 3 bases and J by 7 bases, with 9 bases left in between. The CDR3 region has the DNA TGTGCCAGTAGTATTCAGGTACACGGGGAGCTGTTTTTT. This sequence encodes CASSIQVHGELFF. The complete variable domain, with remaining parts taken from reference TRBV19 and TRBJ2-2, reads DGGITQSPKYLFRKEGQNVTLSCEQNLNHDAMYWYRQDPGQGLRLIYYSQIVNDFQKGDIAEGYSVSREKKESFPLTVTSAQKNPTAFYLCASSIQVHGELFFGEGSRLTVL.

This chain joins TRBV27 and TRBJ1-2; D is perhaps TRBD1 (6 bases). Looked up from germline, CDR1 is MNHEY and CDR2 is SMNVEV (reference sequence). This CDR3 region has 13 residues. Trimming removed 5 bases at V and 10 bases at J, with 17 bases between. The CDR3 protein is CASSQPGGRPYTF. DNA for the CDR3: TGTGCCAGCAGTCAACCTGGGGGCAGGCCCTACACCTTC.

This clone was seen more than once but under ten times. V and J are TRBV28 and TRBJ1-2; TRBD1 is a possible D gene (5 bases). CDR3 length: 15 amino acids. Deletions cut 1 base from V and 5 bases from J, with 14 bases between. Germline loops: CDR1 MDHEN, CDR2 SYDVKM. The CDR3 DNA follows: TGTGCCAGCAGTTTATCAGCAGGAGGGGCGTATGGCTACACCTTC. Amino acids: CASSLSAGGAYGYTF.